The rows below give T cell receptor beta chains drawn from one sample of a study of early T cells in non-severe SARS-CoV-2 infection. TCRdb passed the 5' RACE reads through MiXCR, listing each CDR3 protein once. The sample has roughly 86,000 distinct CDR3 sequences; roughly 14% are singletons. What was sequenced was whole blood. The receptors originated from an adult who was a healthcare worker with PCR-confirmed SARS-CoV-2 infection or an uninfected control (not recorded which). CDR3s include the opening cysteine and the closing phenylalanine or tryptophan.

cdr3_aa: CATSDFQQGRETQYF
v_call: TRBV24-1
j_call: TRBJ2-5

cdr3_aa: CASSLGGANEAFF
v_call: TRBV5-1
j_call: TRBJ1-1

cdr3_aa: CASSLGGVNQPQHF
v_call: TRBV5-4
j_call: TRBJ1-5

cdr3_aa: CASSELAGAVYNEQFF
v_call: TRBV2
j_call: TRBJ2-1

cdr3_aa: CASRTGNTGELFF
v_call: TRBV6-4
j_call: TRBJ2-2

cdr3_aa: CASIDLGADTQYF
v_call: TRBV19
j_call: TRBJ2-3

cdr3_aa: CATEDGLTSPNQETQYF
v_call: TRBV10-3
j_call: TRBJ2-5

cdr3_aa: CASSRTGQPNTEAFF
v_call: TRBV4-2
j_call: TRBJ1-1

cdr3_aa: CASSGPGTRAGEPQHF
v_call: TRBV2
j_call: TRBJ1-5

cdr3_aa: CSATPDSSNQPQHF
v_call: TRBV20-1
j_call: TRBJ1-5

cdr3_aa: CASSLRLYGYTF
v_call: TRBV12-3/TRBV12-4
j_call: TRBJ1-2

cdr3_aa: CASSLLGGNQPQHF
v_call: TRBV12-3/TRBV12-4
j_call: TRBJ1-5

cdr3_aa: CASSSGRPPTEAFF
v_call: TRBV7-3
j_call: TRBJ1-1

cdr3_aa: CASSLFAPNEQFF
v_call: TRBV7-2
j_call: TRBJ2-1

cdr3_aa: CASSLIETSRSGELFF
v_call: TRBV12-3/TRBV12-4
j_call: TRBJ2-2

cdr3_aa: CASSSIPGETQYF
v_call: TRBV5-1
j_call: TRBJ2-5

cdr3_aa: CASSWTSGGSYNEQFF
v_call: TRBV5-1
j_call: TRBJ2-1

cdr3_aa: CASSLRIAGAAQETHYF
v_call: TRBV11-2
j_call: TRBJ2-5

cdr3_aa: CASSHRGPQHF
v_call: TRBV12-3/TRBV12-4
j_call: TRBJ1-5

cdr3_aa: CASSPPGTGDSPLHF
v_call: TRBV27
j_call: TRBJ1-6

cdr3_aa: CASSTGISNEQFF
v_call: TRBV12-3/TRBV12-4
j_call: TRBJ2-1

cdr3_aa: CSARAPSNYGYTF
v_call: TRBV20-1
j_call: TRBJ1-2

cdr3_aa: CASSVGGSSSTDTQYF
v_call: TRBV9
j_call: TRBJ2-3

cdr3_aa: CASSLELAGGADTQYF
v_call: TRBV5-4
j_call: TRBJ2-3

cdr3_aa: CASSGQGLSGNEQFF
v_call: TRBV2
j_call: TRBJ2-1

cdr3_aa: CASSLVGSTDTQYF
v_call: TRBV28
j_call: TRBJ2-3

cdr3_aa: CASSLVSGRGVETQYF
v_call: TRBV11-2
j_call: TRBJ2-5

cdr3_aa: CASSLVLGSRETQYF
v_call: TRBV5-1
j_call: TRBJ2-5

cdr3_aa: CASSVAKDEQFF
v_call: TRBV9
j_call: TRBJ2-1

cdr3_aa: CASRAWGGCSTNEKLFF
v_call: TRBV5-6
j_call: TRBJ1-4

cdr3_aa: CASSPLRGSYNEQFF
v_call: TRBV5-1
j_call: TRBJ2-1

cdr3_aa: CATSDLSGQRGQETQYF
v_call: TRBV24-1
j_call: TRBJ2-5

cdr3_aa: CASRPRGASNQPQHF
v_call: TRBV19
j_call: TRBJ1-5

cdr3_aa: CSARDPDLPTPYGYTF
v_call: TRBV20-1
j_call: TRBJ1-2

cdr3_aa: CASSLPTGTGGEDTQYF
v_call: TRBV5-1
j_call: TRBJ2-3

cdr3_aa: CASSLVPTGELFF
v_call: TRBV5-4
j_call: TRBJ2-2

cdr3_aa: CAISESTLYNEQFF
v_call: TRBV10-3
j_call: TRBJ2-1

cdr3_aa: CASSRADSTEAFF
v_call: TRBV12-3/TRBV12-4
j_call: TRBJ1-1

cdr3_aa: CASSLMRELHEKLFF
v_call: TRBV5-5
j_call: TRBJ1-4

cdr3_aa: CASSPQGFHTGELFF
v_call: TRBV9
j_call: TRBJ2-2

cdr3_aa: CAIRGQGETQYF
v_call: TRBV10-3
j_call: TRBJ2-5

cdr3_aa: CASSENRGRGTQYF
v_call: TRBV2
j_call: TRBJ2-3

cdr3_aa: CASSEGQGIGGYTF
v_call: TRBV6-1
j_call: TRBJ1-2

cdr3_aa: CASSQDPTVVSENTIYF
v_call: TRBV4-1
j_call: TRBJ1-3

cdr3_aa: CASSLTDGAGDNYGYTF
v_call: TRBV7-7
j_call: TRBJ1-2

cdr3_aa: CASSPGLAGDDTQYF
v_call: TRBV11-2
j_call: TRBJ2-3

cdr3_aa: CATSATGTRNQPQHF
v_call: TRBV24-1
j_call: TRBJ1-5

cdr3_aa: CASSLYAPPDPQDNEQFF
v_call: TRBV7-2
j_call: TRBJ2-1

cdr3_aa: CASSFFRGLNTEAFF
v_call: TRBV5-4
j_call: TRBJ1-1

cdr3_aa: CASSLLGGGAVAQYF
v_call: TRBV11-2
j_call: TRBJ2-3

cdr3_aa: CASSTQGATGNTIYF
v_call: TRBV7-3
j_call: TRBJ1-3

cdr3_aa: CASSFTRDSPLHF
v_call: TRBV14
j_call: TRBJ1-6